These 25 T cell receptor beta chains share one sample of origin, sequenced in a study of CD8+ T cells in alopecia areata (dated by TCRdb to the late 2010s). The library was built by means of the immunoSEQ multiplex PCR assay. RNA was extracted from all samples and reverse transcribed into cDNA, which served as template for TCR sequencing. The table was pulled from immuneACCESS by TCRdb, which kept in-frame rearrangements only. Such tables lose some clones; where checked, under half of the loss comes from unresolved V genes, and the rest has no known cause. Within this sample are approximately 150,000 clones, with approximately 51% of them counted one time only. Less than 1% of the sample belongs to the ten largest clones. The time point tag for this specimen amounts to: baseline before oral tofacitinib. The sample here was CD4+ T cells sorted from blood, taken at week 0. These receptors all come from a human donor with alopecia areata.

The V gene is TRBV30, the J gene TRBJ2-1, with no clear D. Deletions cut 0 bases from V and 4 bases from J, with 13 bases between. Germline V CDR1 and CDR2: GTSNPN, SVGIG (reference sequence). The CDR3 is made up of 15 amino acids. CDR3 loop: CAWSVSVAAYNEQFF. CDR3 DNA sequence: TGTGCCTGGAGTGTAAGTGTGGCAGCATACAATGAGCAGTTCTTC.

The J gene is TRBJ1-3, the V gene TRBV30, with D maybe TRBD1 (5 bases). V was clipped by 2 bases and J by 0 bases, with 11 bases between them. The germline V gene has CDR1 GTSNPN and CDR2 SVGIG (reference sequence). CDR3 size: 15 residues. The CDR3 nucleotides read TGTGCCTGGAGTCACCTGGGGGGCTCTGGAAACACCATATATTTT. Translated: CAWSHLGGSGNTIYF.

This rearrangement joins TRBV19 to TRBJ2-1; the match to TRBD2 covers 10 bases. V shed 5 bases, J shed 9 bases, and the junction held 4 bases outside the gene matches. This CDR3 region has 13 residues. Germline assignment: CDR1 LNHDA and CDR2 SQIVND (reference sequence). The CDR3 DNA is TGTGCCAGTAGTCTAGCGGGAGCCCCTGAGCAGTTCTTC. Amino acid sequence: CASSLAGAPEQFF.

The rearrangement joins TRBV5-1 to TRBJ2-1, with TRBD2 as a possible D gene (6 bases). CDR1 is SGHRS, CDR2 YFSETQ, per germline. This CDR3 comprises 14 residues. With 1 base removed from V and 7 bases from J, the gap between germline ends came to 12 bases. CDR3 loop: CASSLFGGINEQFF. For the CDR3, the DNA is TGCGCCAGCAGCTTGTTTGGAGGGATTAATGAGCAGTTCTTC.

This chain uses TRBV29-1 with TRBJ2-5; TRBD2 might be the D (6 bases). The CDR3 has 13 amino acids. CDR1 is SQVTM and CDR2 is ANQGSEA in the germline V gene. V was trimmed by 3 bases and J by 2 bases, leaving 10 bases between them. The CDR3 reads CSVDRGAQETQYF. CDR3 DNA: TGCAGCGTTGATCGCGGGGCGCAAGAGACCCAGTACTTC.

This clone was detected once. This chain uses TRBV25-1 with TRBJ1-2; a weak D match, TRBD1 (6 bases). Trimming took 6 bases from V and 0 from J, leaving 17 bases between them. The CDR3 has 16 amino acids. Per germline, CDR1 MGHDK and CDR2 SYGVNS. The CDR3 reads CASSPPGGASNYGYTF. Written as DNA, the CDR3 is TGTGCCAGCAGCCCCCCGGGGGGCGCGTCTAACTATGGCTACACCTTC.

A few counts support this clone. The CDR3 loop reads CASSPFQTNSNEQFF. The CDR3 region has the DNA TGTGCCAGCAGTCCCTTCCAGACCAATTCCAATGAGCAGTTCTTC. The chain links TRBV6-5 to TRBJ2-1; D call uncertain. This CDR3 contains 15 residues. Germline CDR1 is MNHEY and CDR2 is SVGAGI. V lost 5 bases and J 6 bases, leaving 17 bases between the germline ends.

The genes are TRBV29-1 and TRBJ1-1, with 8 bases that match TRBD1. Trimming at V came to 7 bases and at J to 4 bases, leaving 8 bases not matched to a gene. Germline V gene data show CDR1 as SQVTM and CDR2 as ANQGSEA. The CDR3 has 13 amino acids. The CDR3 here is CSGTQGVSTEAFF. The CDR3 DNA sequence: TGCAGCGGTACACAGGGGGTAAGCACTGAAGCTTTCTTT. The full variable domain, its missing parts supplied by reference TRBV29-1 and TRBJ1-1, is SAVISQKPSRDICQRGTSLTIQCQVDSQVTMMFWYRQQPGQSLTLIATANQGSEATYESGFVIDKFPISRPNLTFSTLTVSNMSPEDSSIYLCSGTQGVSTEAFFGQGTRLTVV.

In this sample, this clone turned up a few times. The V gene is TRBV25-1, the J gene TRBJ2-7; 8 positions match TRBD2. The CDR3 has 13 residues. With V trimmed by 1 base and J by 10 bases, 6 bases remained unmatched. CDR1 and CDR2 from the germline V gene are MGHDK and SYGVNS. The CDR3: CASSEFPSGSQYF. In nucleotides, the CDR3 is TGTGCCAGCAGTGAATTCCCTAGCGGGTCTCAGTACTTC.

The chain recombines TRBV7-9 with TRBJ1-1, with D unclear. Germline CDR1 is SEHNR and CDR2 is FQNEAQ (reference sequence). CDR3 length: 14 amino acids. Trimming removed 2 bases at V and 6 bases at J, with 13 bases between. The CDR3: CASSLTAGRAEAFF. CDR3 sequence (DNA): TGTGCCAGCAGCTTAACGGCAGGACGAGCTGAAGCTTTCTTT.

The DNA for the CDR3 is TGTGCCTGGAGTCTTGGACAGGGAGCTGGCTACACCTTC. Encoded protein: CAWSLGQGAGYTF. The chain combines TRBV30 with TRBJ1-2; the match to TRBD1 covers 8 bases. The J segment lost 7 bases and the V segment lost 2 bases, leaving 6 bases of the junction unmatched. The CDR3 sequence is 13 residues long. Germline CDR1 reads GTSNPN; CDR2 reads SVGIG (reference sequence).

This chain joins TRBV7-3 and TRBJ2-4; 7 nucleotides align to TRBD2. Losses at the gene ends were 1 base for V and 6 bases for J; bases not matched to a gene: 6. Germline V gene data show CDR1 as SGHTA and CDR2 as FQGTGA. The CDR3 covers 15 residues. This CDR3 reads CASSLMAGDTNIQYF. As DNA, the CDR3 is TGTGCCAGCAGCTTAATGGCGGGAGACACAAACATTCAGTACTTC. The full variable domain, rest sourced from reference TRBV7-3 and TRBJ2-4, is GAGVSQTPSNKVTEKGKYVELRCDPISGHTALYWYRQSLGQGPEFLIYFQGTGAADDSGLPNDRFFAVRPEGSVSTLKIQRTERGDSAVYLCASSLMAGDTNIQYFGAGTRLSVL.

This chain connects TRBV19 to TRBJ2-2; 9 bases map to TRBD2. Trimming removed 4 bases from V and 5 bases from J; junction bases left unmatched: 5. Germline loops: CDR1 LNHDA, CDR2 SQIVND (reference sequence). The CDR3 runs to 15 residues. CDR3 amino acids: CASSNRLAGTGELFF. The CDR3 DNA reads TGTGCCAGTAGTAATCGTCTAGCGGGGACCGGGGAGCTGTTTTTT. The full variable domain, rest sourced from reference TRBV19 and TRBJ2-2, is DGGITQSPKYLFRKEGQNVTLSCEQNLNHDAMYWYRQDPGQGLRLIYYSQIVNDFQKGDIAEGYSVSREKKESFPLTVTSAQKNPTAFYLCASSNRLAGTGELFFGEGSRLTVL.

The rearrangement links TRBV7-2 to TRBJ2-7, with TRBD2 matching over 8 bases. CDR1 is SGHTA, CDR2 FQGNSA, per germline. Trimming cost V 1 base and J 1 base; bases outside gene matches: 6. The CDR3 covers 16 residues. CDR3 residues: CASSLGASGYSYEQYF. The CDR3 DNA reads as TGTGCCAGCAGCTTAGGGGCTAGCGGGTATTCCTACGAGCAGTACTTC. Variable domain in full (rest from reference TRBV7-2 and TRBJ2-7): GAGVSQSPSNKVTEKGKDVELRCDPISGHTALYWYRQSLGQGLEFLIYFQGNSAPDKSGLPSDRFSAERTGGSVSTLTIQRTQQEDSAVYLCASSLGASGYSYEQYFGPGTRLTVT.

This clone was recorded at least ten times. The chain joins TRBV4-1 to TRBJ2-5, with TRBD1 matching over 8 bases. The trim removed 4 bases at V and 4 bases at J, leaving 8 bases unmatched. This CDR3 is built from 15 residues. Germline loops: CDR1 MGHRA, CDR2 YSYEKL. The CDR3 is CASSPGSTGAETQYF. As DNA, the CDR3 is TGCGCCAGCAGCCCTGGGTCGACAGGGGCAGAGACCCAGTACTTC.

As DNA, the CDR3 is TGTGCCAGCAGCACCCGCCGACTAGCGGGAGGAGTCGATGAGCAGTTCTTC. Its protein product is CASSTRRLAGGVDEQFF. The chain is built from TRBV5-4 and TRBJ2-1; 13 bases are a match to TRBD2. The CDR3 spans 17 residues. Per germline, CDR1 SGHNT and CDR2 YYREEE (reference sequence). V lost 4 bases to trimming and J lost 8 bases; unmatched junction nucleotides: 12.

In this sample, this clone turned up once. V is TRBV6-5 and J is TRBJ1-2; D unresolved. Deletions cut 0 bases from V and 3 bases from J, with 14 bases between. The CDR3 is 16 amino acids. From germline, CDR1 is MNHEY and CDR2 SVGAGI. In DNA form, the CDR3 reads TGTGCCAGCAGTTACTCGATCGGAACAAGCGACTATGGCTACACCTTC. It is translated as CASSYSIGTSDYGYTF.

The V call is TRBV23-1, the J call TRBJ2-7, with no clear D. TRBV23-1 qualifies as an ORF whose function is uncertain. V lost 4 bases, J lost 1 base, and 5 bases lay in between. This CDR3 spans 12 amino acids. The chain's CDR3 is CASSLRSYEQYF. The DNA of the CDR3 is TGCGCCAGCAGTCTCCGATCCTACGAGCAGTACTTC.

This clone was detected a few times. The gene calls are TRBV5-1 and TRBJ1-3, with TRBD1 matching over 8 bases. The CDR3 is 18 residues long. Looked up from germline, CDR1 is SGHRS and CDR2 is YFSETQ. V trimming: 3 bases; J trimming: 0 bases; junction bases outside the gene matches: 11. The CDR3 DNA sequence: TGCGCCAGCAGCTCAACCATAGGGACAGGAATCTCTGGAAACACCATATATTTT. Translated, it gives CASSSTIGTGISGNTIYF.

The chain joins TRBV14 to TRBJ2-3; D gene unclear. The CDR3 totals 11 residues. Looked up from germline, CDR1 is SGHDN and CDR2 is FVKESK. V was clipped by 1 base and J by 5 bases, with 1 base between them. CDR3 amino acids: CASSQGDTQYF. The DNA for the CDR3 is TGTGCCAGCAGCCAAGGAGATACGCAGTATTTT.

This clone was counted between two and nine times. The chain is built from TRBV23-1 and TRBJ2-3, with D possibly matching TRBD1 (5 bases). TRBV23-1 qualifies as an ORF whose function is uncertain. This CDR3 has 13 amino acids. The chain's CDR3 is CPFPDTSTDTQYF. The CDR3 DNA sequence: TGCCCCTTTCCGGACACGAGCACAGATACGCAGTATTTT.

V gene TRBV6-6 combines with J gene TRBJ2-7; D ambiguous. The CDR3 has 13 amino acids. Trimming removed 5 bases at V and 0 bases at J, with 8 bases between. Germline values: CDR1 MNHNY, CDR2 SVGAGI (reference sequence). CDR3 protein: CASSERISYEQYF. DNA of the CDR3: TGTGCCAGCAGTGAGAGGATCTCCTACGAGCAGTACTTC.

This clone occurred a few times. This chain uses TRBV5-1 with TRBJ1-1; possible D gene TRBD1, 5 bases. The CDR3 length is 14 residues. CDR1 is SGHRS, CDR2 YFSETQ, per germline. Trimming shortened V by 3 bases and J by 2 bases, and 11 bases separated the two germline ends. The DNA of the CDR3 is TGCGCCAGCAGCTCGGGGGATGGAAACACTGAAGCTTTCTTT. Its protein is CASSSGDGNTEAFF.

Only a few counts were recorded for this clone. CDR3: CASRVRPASEKLFF. The CDR3 DNA is TGTGCCAGCAGAGTACGGCCGGCGAGTGAAAAACTGTTTTTT. V gene TRBV2 combines with J gene TRBJ1-4, with D hard to call. The CDR3 extends over 14 amino acids. CDR1 is SNHLY, CDR2 FYNNEI, per germline. The V and J ends lost 6 bases and 7 bases respectively, with 15 bases between them.

The chain links TRBV18 to TRBJ2-7, with 9 bases lining up with TRBD2. Looked up from germline, CDR1 is KGHSH and CDR2 is LQKENI. The ends lost 1 base at V and 1 base at J; junction bases unmatched: 5. The CDR3 has 16 amino acids. The CDR3 sequence is CASSPLGGRGSYEQYF. The CDR3 DNA sequence: TGTGCCAGCTCACCACTGGGCGGGAGGGGATCCTACGAGCAGTACTTC.